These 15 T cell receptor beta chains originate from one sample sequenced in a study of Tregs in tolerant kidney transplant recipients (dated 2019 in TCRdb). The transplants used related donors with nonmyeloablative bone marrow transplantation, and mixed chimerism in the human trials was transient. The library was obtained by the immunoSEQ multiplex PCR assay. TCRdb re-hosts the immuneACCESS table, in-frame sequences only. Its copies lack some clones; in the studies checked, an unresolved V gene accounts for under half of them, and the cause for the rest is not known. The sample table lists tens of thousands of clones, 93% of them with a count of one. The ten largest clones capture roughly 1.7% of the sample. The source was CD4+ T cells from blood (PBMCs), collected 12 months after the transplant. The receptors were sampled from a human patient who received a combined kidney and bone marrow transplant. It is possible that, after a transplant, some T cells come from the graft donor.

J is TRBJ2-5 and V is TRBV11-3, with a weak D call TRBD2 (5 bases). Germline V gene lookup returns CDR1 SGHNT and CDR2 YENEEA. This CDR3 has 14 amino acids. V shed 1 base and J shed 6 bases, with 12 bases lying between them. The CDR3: CASSLASSTKTQYF. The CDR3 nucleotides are TGTGCCAGCAGCTTAGCTTCTAGCACGAAGACCCAGTACTTC.

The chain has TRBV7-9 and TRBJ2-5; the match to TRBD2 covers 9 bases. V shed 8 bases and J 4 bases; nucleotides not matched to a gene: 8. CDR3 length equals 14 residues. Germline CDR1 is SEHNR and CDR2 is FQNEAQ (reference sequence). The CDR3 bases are TGTGCCAGCCACAATAGCGGGGGAGGAGAGACCCAGTACTTC. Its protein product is CASHNSGGGETQYF.

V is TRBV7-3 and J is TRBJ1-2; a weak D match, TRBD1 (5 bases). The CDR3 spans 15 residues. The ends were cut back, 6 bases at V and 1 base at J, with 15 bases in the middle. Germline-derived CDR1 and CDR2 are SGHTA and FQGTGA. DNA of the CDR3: TGTGCCAGCAGTTTAGTTGGGGGGGGTAACTATGGCTACACCTTC. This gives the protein CASSLVGGGNYGYTF.

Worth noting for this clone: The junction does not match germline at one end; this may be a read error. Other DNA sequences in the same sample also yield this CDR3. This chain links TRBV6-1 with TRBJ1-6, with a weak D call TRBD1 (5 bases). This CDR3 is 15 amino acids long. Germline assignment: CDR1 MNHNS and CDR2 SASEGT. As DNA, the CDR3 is TGTGCCAGCAGTGAAGGTGCAGGGTATAATTCCCCCCTCCACTTT. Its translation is CASSEGAGYNSPLHF.

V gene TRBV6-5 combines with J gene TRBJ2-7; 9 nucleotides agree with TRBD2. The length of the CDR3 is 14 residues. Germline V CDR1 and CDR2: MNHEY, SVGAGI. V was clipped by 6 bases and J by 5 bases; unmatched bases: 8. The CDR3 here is CASSRRTSVDEQYF. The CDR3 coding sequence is TGTGCCAGCAGCCGCCGGACTAGCGTCGACGAGCAGTACTTC.

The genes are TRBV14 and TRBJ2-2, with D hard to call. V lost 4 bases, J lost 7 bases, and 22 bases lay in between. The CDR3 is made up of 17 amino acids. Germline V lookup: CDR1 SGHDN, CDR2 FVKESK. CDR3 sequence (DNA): TGTGCCAGCAGCCCTGCTGACTCTCCCCTTATATACGGGGAGCTGTTTTTT. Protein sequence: CASSPADSPLIYGELFF.

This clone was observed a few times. CDR3: CASSPLGDKQYF. The CDR3 DNA is TGTGCCAGCAGTCCCCTCGGGGACAAGCAGTACTTC. The J gene is TRBJ2-7, the V gene TRBV6-6; D is perhaps TRBD1 (6 bases). The V gene's germline CDR1 is MNHNY and CDR2 SVGAGI (reference sequence). The V and J ends lost 5 bases and 8 bases respectively, with 13 bases between them. CDR3 length: 12 residues.

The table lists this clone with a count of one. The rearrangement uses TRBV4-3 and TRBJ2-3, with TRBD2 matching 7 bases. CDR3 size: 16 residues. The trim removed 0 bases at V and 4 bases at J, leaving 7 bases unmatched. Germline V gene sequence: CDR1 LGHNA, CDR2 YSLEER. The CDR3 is CASSQEGLAGPDTQYF. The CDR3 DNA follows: TGCGCCAGCAGCCAAGAAGGTTTAGCGGGTCCAGATACGCAGTATTTT.

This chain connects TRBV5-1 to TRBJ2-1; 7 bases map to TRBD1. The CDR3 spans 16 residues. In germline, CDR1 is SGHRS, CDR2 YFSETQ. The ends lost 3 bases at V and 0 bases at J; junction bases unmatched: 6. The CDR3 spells CASSSDRQSSYNEQFF. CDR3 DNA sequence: TGCGCCAGCAGCTCGGACAGGCAAAGCTCCTACAATGAGCAGTTCTTC.

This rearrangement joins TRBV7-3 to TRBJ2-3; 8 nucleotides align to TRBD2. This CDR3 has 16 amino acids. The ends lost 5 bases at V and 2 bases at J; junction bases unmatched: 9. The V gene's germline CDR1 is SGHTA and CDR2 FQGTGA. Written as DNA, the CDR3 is TGTGCCAGCAGCCAAACAGCGGGGGAGTCCACAGATACGCAGTATTTT. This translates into CASSQTAGESTDTQYF.

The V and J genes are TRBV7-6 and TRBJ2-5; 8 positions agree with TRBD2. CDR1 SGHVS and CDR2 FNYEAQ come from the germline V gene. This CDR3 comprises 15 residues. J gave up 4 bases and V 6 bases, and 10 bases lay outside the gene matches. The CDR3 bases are TGTGCCAGCAGAACCGGGACTAGAGAGTCAGAGACCCAGTACTTC. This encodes CASRTGTRESETQYF. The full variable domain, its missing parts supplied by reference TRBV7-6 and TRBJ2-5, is GAGVSQSPRYKVTKRGQDVALRCDPISGHVSLYWYRQALGQGPEFLTYFNYEAQQDKSGLPNDRFSAERPEGSISTLTIQRTEQRDSAMYRCASRTGTRESETQYFGPGTRLLVL.

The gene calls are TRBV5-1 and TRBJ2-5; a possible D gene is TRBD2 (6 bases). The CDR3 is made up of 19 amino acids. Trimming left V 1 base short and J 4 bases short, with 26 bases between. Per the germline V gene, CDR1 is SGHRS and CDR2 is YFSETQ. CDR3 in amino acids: CASSLRGFGRNMRGETQYF. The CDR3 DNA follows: TGCGCCAGCAGCTTGCGGGGGTTCGGGAGAAATATGAGGGGAGAGACCCAGTACTTC.

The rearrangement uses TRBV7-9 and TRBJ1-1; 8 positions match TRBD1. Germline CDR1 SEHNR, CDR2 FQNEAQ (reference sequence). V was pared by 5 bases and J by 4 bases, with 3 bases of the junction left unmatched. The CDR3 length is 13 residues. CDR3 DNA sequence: TGTGCCAGCAGCACAACAGGGGGCACTGAAGCTTTCTTT. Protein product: CASSTTGGTEAFF.

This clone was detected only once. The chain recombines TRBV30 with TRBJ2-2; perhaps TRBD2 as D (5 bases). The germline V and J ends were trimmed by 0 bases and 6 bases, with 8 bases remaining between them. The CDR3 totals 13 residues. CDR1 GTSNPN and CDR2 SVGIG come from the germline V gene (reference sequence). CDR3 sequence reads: CAWSVSRAGELFF. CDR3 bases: TGTGCCTGGAGTGTGTCGCGGGCCGGGGAGCTGTTTTTT.

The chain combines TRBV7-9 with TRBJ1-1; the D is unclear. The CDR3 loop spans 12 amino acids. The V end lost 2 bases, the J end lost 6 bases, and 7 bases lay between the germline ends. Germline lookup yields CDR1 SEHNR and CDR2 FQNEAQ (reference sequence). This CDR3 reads CASSLSGPEAFF. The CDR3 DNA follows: TGTGCCAGCAGCTTAAGCGGTCCTGAAGCTTTCTTT. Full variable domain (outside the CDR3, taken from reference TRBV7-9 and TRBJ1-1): DTGVSQNPRHKITKRGQNVTFRCDPISEHNRLYWYRQTLGQGPEFLTYFQNEAQLEKSRLLSDRFSAERPKGSFSTLEIQRTEQGDSAMYLCASSLSGPEAFFGQGTRLTVV.